Below, 3 T cell receptor beta chains from the same sample are listed, as sequenced in a study of T cell responses to AZD1222 COVID-19 vaccine (dated by TCRdb to the early 2020s). The method was the immunoSEQ multiplex PCR assay. TCRdb took over this immuneACCESS table, retaining in-frame rearrangements with V and J assigned. Such tables are incomplete; in checked studies, under half of the missing clones stem from an unresolved V gene, and the remainder is unexplained. The sample table records roughly 120,000 clones; 70% to 90% of these occur just once. Of the sample, about 10% is held by the ten largest clones. Per the publication, the time point label means: baseline before first vaccination. Material: peripheral blood, obtained on day 0 of AZD1222 vaccination. Receptors originate from an adult in good health.

This chain connects TRBV6-6 to TRBJ1-2; 9 bases are a match to TRBD1. In germline, CDR1 is MNHNY, CDR2 SVGAGI (reference sequence). V lost 2 bases and J lost 0; bases outside the gene matches: 4. CDR3 length equals 16 residues. The CDR3, as DNA: TGTGCCAGCAGTTACACCAGACAGGGGGCTAACTATGGCTACACCTTC. Protein: CASSYTRQGANYGYTF.

This clone has more than one count but fewer than ten. V usage is TRBV19 and J usage is TRBJ1-5, with 11 bases that match TRBD1. CDR1 and CDR2 (germline): LNHDA, SQIVND (reference sequence). This CDR3 has 13 residues. Trimming at V came to 6 bases and at J to 5 bases, leaving 0 bases not matched to a gene. CDR3 loop: CASRDRGHQPQHF. DNA of the CDR3: TGTGCCAGTAGGGACAGGGGGCATCAGCCCCAGCATTTT. Looking up the rest from reference TRBV19 and TRBJ1-5 gives the full variable domain: DGGITQSPKYLFRKEGQNVTLSCEQNLNHDAMYWYRQDPGQGLRLIYYSQIVNDFQKGDIAEGYSVSREKKESFPLTVTSAQKNPTAFYLCASRDRGHQPQHFGDGTRLSIL.

V gene TRBV3-1 (or the pseudogene TRBV3-2) combines with J gene TRBJ1-2, with D maybe TRBD1 (5 bases). The CDR3 is 17 amino acids. With 4 bases removed from V and 4 bases from J, the gap between germline ends came to 22 bases. CDR1 and CDR2 (germline): LGHDT, YNNKEL (reference sequence). CDR3 sequence (DNA): TGTGCCAGCAGCCCCGGAAGGGGAGGCAGGGACCCCTATGGCTACACCTTC. Translating it yields CASSPGRGGRDPYGYTF.